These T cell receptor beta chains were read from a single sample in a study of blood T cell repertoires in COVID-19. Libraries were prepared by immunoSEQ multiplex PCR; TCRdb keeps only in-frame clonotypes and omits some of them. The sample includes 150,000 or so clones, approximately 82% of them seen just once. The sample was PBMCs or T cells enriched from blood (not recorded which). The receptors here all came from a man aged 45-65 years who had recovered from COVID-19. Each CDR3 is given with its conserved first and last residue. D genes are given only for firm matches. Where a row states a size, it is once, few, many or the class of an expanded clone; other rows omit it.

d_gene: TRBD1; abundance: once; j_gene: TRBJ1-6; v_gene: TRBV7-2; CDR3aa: CASSLGQGTSPLHF; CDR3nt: TGTGCCAGCAGCCTCGGACAGGGGACCTCACCCCTCCACTTT
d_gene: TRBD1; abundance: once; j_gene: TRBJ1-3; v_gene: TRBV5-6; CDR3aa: CASSLRGQTYSGNTIYF; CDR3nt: TGTGCCAGCAGCTTAAGGGGACAGACCTACTCTGGAAACACCATATATTTT
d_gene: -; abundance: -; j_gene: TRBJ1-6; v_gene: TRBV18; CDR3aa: CASSPPSQGGSPLHF; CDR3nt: TGTGCCAGCTCACCACCAAGTCAGGGCGGATCACCCCTCCACTTT
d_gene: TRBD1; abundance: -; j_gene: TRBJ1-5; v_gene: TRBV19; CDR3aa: CASSPGQGLSPQHF; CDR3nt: TGTGCCAGTAGTCCGGGACAGGGCCTATCGCCCCAGCATTTT
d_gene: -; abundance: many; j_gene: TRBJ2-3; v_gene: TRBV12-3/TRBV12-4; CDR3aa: CASSYLDTQYF; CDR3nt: TGTGCCAGCAGTTACTTAGATACGCAGTATTTT
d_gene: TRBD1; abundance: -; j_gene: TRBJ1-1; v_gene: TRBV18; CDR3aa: CASSPASKGQGNTEAFF; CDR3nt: TGTGCCAGCTCACCGGCCTCCAAGGGACAGGGGAACACTGAAGCTTTCTTT
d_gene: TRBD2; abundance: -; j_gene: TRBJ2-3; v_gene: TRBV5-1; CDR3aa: CASSRGRGGNTDTQYF; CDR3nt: TGCGCCAGCAGCCGTGGACGGGGGGGAAACACAGATACGCAGTATTTT
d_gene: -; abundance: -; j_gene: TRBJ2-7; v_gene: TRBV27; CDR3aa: CASSPLGVPGNEQYF; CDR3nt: TGTGCCAGCTCCCCCCTCGGCGTTCCGGGGAACGAGCAGTACTTC
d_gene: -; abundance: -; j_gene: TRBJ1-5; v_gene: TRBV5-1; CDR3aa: CASSLETGRNQPQHF; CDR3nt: TGCGCCAGCAGCTTGGAAACAGGGCGCAATCAGCCCCAGCATTTT
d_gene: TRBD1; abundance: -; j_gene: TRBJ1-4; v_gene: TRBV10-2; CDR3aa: CASTRTGGHEKLFF; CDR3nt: TGCGCCAGCACCCGGACAGGGGGCCATGAAAAACTGTTTTTT
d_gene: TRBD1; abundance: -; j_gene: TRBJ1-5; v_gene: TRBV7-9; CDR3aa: CASSPSGRTGNSNQPQHF; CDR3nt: TGTGCCAGCAGCCCCTCAGGCAGGACAGGAAATAGCAATCAGCCCCAGCATTTT
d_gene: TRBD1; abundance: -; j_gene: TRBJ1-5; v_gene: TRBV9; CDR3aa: CASSFPRGQGVSGQPQHF; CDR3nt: TGTGCCAGCAGTTTTCCCCGAGGACAGGGCGTTTCCGGTCAGCCCCAGCATTTT
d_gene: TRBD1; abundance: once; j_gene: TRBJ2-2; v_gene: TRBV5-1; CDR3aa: CASSLTGTDTGELFF; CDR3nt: TGCGCCAGCAGCTTAACCGGGACAGACACCGGGGAGCTGTTTTTT
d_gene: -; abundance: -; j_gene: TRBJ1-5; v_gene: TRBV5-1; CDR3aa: CASSSRVGQPQHF; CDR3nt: TGCGCCAGCAGCTCCAGGGTTGGTCAGCCCCAGCATTTT
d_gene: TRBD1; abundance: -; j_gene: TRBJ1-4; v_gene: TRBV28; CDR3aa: CASSSTGMLEKLFF; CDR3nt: TGTGCCAGCAGCTCGACAGGGATGCTTGAAAAACTGTTTTTT
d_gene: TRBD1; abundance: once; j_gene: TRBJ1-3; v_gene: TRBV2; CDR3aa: CASMLQGTGNTIYF; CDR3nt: TGTGCCAGCATGCTACAGGGGACTGGAAACACCATATATTTT
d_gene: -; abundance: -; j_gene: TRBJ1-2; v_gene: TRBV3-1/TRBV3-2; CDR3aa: CASSQVGGANYGYTF; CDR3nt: TGTGCCAGCAGCCAAGTAGGGGGAGCTAACTATGGCTACACCTTC
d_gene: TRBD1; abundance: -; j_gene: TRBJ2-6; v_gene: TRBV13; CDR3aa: CASSRITTGQRTISGANVLTF; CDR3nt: TGTGCCAGCAGCCGAATAACTACGGGACAGAGGACCATCTCTGGGGCCAACGTCCTGACTTTC
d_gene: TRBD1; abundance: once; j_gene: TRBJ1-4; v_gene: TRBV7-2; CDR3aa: CASSLTGGGWEKLFF; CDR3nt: TGTGCCAGCAGCTTAACAGGGGGCGGGTGGGAAAAACTGTTTTTT
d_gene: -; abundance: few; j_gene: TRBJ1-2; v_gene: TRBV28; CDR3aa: CASSFETVRGYTF; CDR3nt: TGTGCCAGCAGTTTTGAGACAGTGCGAGGCTACACCTTC
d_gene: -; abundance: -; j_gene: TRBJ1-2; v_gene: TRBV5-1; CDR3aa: CASSLGNRFLNYGYTF; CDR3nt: TGCGCCAGCAGCTTGGGGAACAGGTTTCTTAACTATGGCTACACCTTC
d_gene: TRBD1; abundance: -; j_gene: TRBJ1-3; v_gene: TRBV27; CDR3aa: CASSIGGSGNTIYF; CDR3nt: TGTGCCAGCAGTATAGGGGGCAGTGGAAACACCATATATTTT
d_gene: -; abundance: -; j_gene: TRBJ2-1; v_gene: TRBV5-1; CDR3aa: CASSLALQGGNEQFF; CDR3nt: TGCGCCAGCAGCTTGGCCTTACAGGGTGGTAATGAGCAGTTCTTC
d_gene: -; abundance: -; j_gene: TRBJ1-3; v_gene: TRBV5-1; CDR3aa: CASSDQGKPSGNTIYF; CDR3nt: TGCGCCAGCAGCGACCAGGGCAAGCCCTCTGGAAACACCATATATTTT
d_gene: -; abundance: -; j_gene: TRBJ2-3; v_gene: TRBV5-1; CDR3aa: CASRLQGYTDTQYF; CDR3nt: TGCGCCAGCAGATTACAGGGATACACAGATACGCAGTATTTT
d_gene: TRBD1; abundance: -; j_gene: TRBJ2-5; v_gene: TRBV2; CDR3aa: CASGDRGSQTQYF; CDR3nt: TGTGCCAGCGGCGACAGGGGGAGTCAGACCCAGTACTTC
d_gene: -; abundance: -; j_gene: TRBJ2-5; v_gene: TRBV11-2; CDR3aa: CASSRIARETQYF; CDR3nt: TGTGCCAGCAGCCGGATAGCGCGAGAGACCCAGTACTTC
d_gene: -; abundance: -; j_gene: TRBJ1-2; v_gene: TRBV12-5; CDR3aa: CASGWVRGFEDGYTF; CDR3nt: TGTGCTAGTGGTTGGGTCAGGGGATTTGAAGATGGCTACACCTTC
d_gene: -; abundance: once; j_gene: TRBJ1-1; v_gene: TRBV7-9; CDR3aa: CASSPQESNTEAFF; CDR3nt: TGTGCCAGCAGCCCACAGGAATCGAACACTGAAGCTTTCTTT
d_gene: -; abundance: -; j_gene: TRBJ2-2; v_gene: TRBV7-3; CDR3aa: CASSLRSVPGGELFF; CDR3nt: TGTGCCAGCAGCTTAAGATCCGTGCCGGGCGGGGAGCTGTTTTTT
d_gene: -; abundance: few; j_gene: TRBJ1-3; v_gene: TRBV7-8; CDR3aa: CASSLAVQVAGNTIYF; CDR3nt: TGTGCCAGCAGCTTAGCCGTACAGGTTGCTGGAAACACCATATATTTT
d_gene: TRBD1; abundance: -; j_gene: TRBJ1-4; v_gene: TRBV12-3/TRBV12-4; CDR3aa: CASSLDRGKLFF; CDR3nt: TGTGCCAGCAGTTTGGACAGGGGAAAACTGTTTTTT
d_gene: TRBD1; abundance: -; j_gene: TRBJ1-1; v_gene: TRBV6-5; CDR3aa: CASSYSRQGTEAFF; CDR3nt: TGTGCCAGCAGTTACTCGCGACAGGGCACTGAAGCTTTCTTT
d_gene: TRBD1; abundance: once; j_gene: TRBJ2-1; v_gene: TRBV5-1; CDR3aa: CASSKRDREVAQFF; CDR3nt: TGCGCCAGCAGCAAACGGGACAGGGAGGTCGCGCAGTTCTTC